The 23 T cell receptor beta chains listed next were all sequenced from one sample in a study of regulatory T cells in long-lasting Graves disease. Time point specified: newly diagnosed GD, antithyroid drugs for less than 3 months. PBMC RNA was the source of the TCR library. The TCR beta library used iRepertoire HTBI primers with Arm-PCR amplification of CDR3. MiXCR, run by TCRdb on the multiplex PCR reads, gives a single entry per CDR3 protein. The table lists hundreds of thousands of distinct CDR3 sequences, roughly 15% of them singletons. In addition, the sample was reused for a study of T cells in Graves' hyperthyroidism and ophthalmopathy.

Specimen: peripheral blood mononuclear cells (PBMCs), collected at new diagnosis, from a patient treated with antithyroid drugs. The receptor source for this set is a woman in her thirties or forties with Graves disease.

The table lists this clonotype with a count of one. A much bigger clone sits one base away, suggesting this may be a read error. The rearrangement joins TRBV5-6 to TRBJ2-3; perhaps TRBD2 as D (6 bases). The germline V gene has CDR1 SGHDT and CDR2 YYEEEE. Trimming pared 3 bases from V and 7 bases from J, leaving 12 bases between. The CDR3 contains 13 residues. CDR3 sequence reads: CASSSGSQYTQYF. The CDR3 region has the DNA TGTGCCAGCAGCTCCGGGAGCCAATATACGCAGTATTTT. Looking up the rest from reference TRBV5-6 and TRBJ2-3 gives the full variable domain: DAGVTQSPTHLIKTRGQQVTLRCSPKSGHDTVSWYQQALGQGPQFIFQYYEEEERQRGNFPDRFSGHQFPNYSSELNVNALLLGDSALYLCASSSGSQYTQYFGPGTRLTVL.

In its sample, this clonotype was seen many times. V and J are TRBV12-3 or TRBV12-4 and TRBJ1-1; unclear D gene. Trimming removed 5 bases from V and 1 base from J, with 20 bases in between. The length of the CDR3 is 17 residues. CDR3 amino acids: CASSQYDWISGNTEAFF. DNA for the CDR3: TGTGCCAGCAGTCAATACGATTGGATTTCGGGGAACACTGAAGCTTTCTTT.

Turning to this clonotype: A much larger clone differs by one base, so this may be a read error. The chain combines TRBV28 with TRBJ1-6; D remains ambiguous. The length of the CDR3 is 12 residues. V lost 2 bases, J lost 15 bases, and 11 bases lay in between. Germline CDR1 MDHEN, CDR2 SYDVKM. The CDR3 sequence: CASSLPGTHLHF. The DNA of the CDR3 is TGTGCCAGCAGTTTACCCGGTACACACCTCCACTTT.

This clonotype was counted at least ten times. The V call is TRBV28, the J call TRBJ2-1; TRBD1 might be the D (6 bases). The CDR3 has 14 amino acids. Germline CDR1 MDHEN, CDR2 SYDVKM. V lost 5 bases and J lost 8, with 16 bases in between. This CDR3 is CASSRYDRFDEQFF. For the CDR3, the DNA is TGTGCCAGCAGTCGATACGACAGGTTCGATGAGCAGTTCTTC.

In this sample, this clonotype turned up once. V and J are TRBV5-4 and TRBJ2-1, with 12 nucleotides matching TRBD2. Trimming cost V 2 bases and J 5 bases; bases outside gene matches: 5. Germline V lookup: CDR1 SGHNT, CDR2 YYREEE (reference sequence). The CDR3 length is 16 residues. The CDR3, as DNA: TGTGCCAGCAGCTTCGGACTAGCGGGGACCAACAATGAGCAGTTCTTC. Amino acid sequence: CASSFGLAGTNNEQFF. Based on the CDR3 plus reference TRBV5-4 and TRBJ2-1, the full variable domain is ETGVTQSPTHLIKTRGQQVTLRCSSQSGHNTVSWYQQALGQGPQFIFQYYREEENGRGNFPPRFSGLQFPNYSSELNVNALELDDSALYLCASSFGLAGTNNEQFFGPGTRLTVL.

This clonotype was recorded many times. The chain combines TRBV30 with TRBJ1-1; 7 nucleotides agree with TRBD1. Looked up from germline, CDR1 is GTSNPN and CDR2 is SVGIG (reference sequence). V lost 0 bases, J lost 0 bases, and 1 base stayed unmatched. This CDR3 region has 14 residues. In DNA form, the CDR3 reads TGTGCCTGGAGTGTGGGGACAGTGAACACTGAAGCTTTCTTT. This codes for CAWSVGTVNTEAFF.

The chain is built from TRBV27 and TRBJ2-5; TRBD2 matches 12 bases. With V trimmed by 1 base and J by 7 bases, 7 bases remained unmatched. Germline values: CDR1 MNHEY, CDR2 SMNVEV (reference sequence). This CDR3 is built from 16 residues. CDR3 in DNA: TGTGCCAGCAGTTTATTGTCTAGCGGGAGGGCCGGGACCCAGTACTTC. Amino acid sequence: CASSLLSSGRAGTQYF.

The V gene is TRBV4-1, the J gene TRBJ2-5; 7 positions agree with TRBD1. The J call could be wrong; TRBJ2-7 is a better fit for the DNA end. The CDR3 runs 14 residues. CDR1 is MGHRA and CDR2 is YSYEKL in the germline V gene. CDR3 residues: CASSQDRQGYEQYF. In DNA, the CDR3 is TGCGCCAGCAGCCAAGATCGACAGGGCTACGAGCAGTACTTC.

This clonotype has only a few counts. The chain combines TRBV7-6 with TRBJ2-5; D gene uncertain. The V gene lost 5 bases and the J gene lost 5 bases, with 15 bases spanning the gap. The CDR3 has 14 residues. CDR1 is SGHVS and CDR2 is FNYEAQ in the germline V gene. The CDR3 is CASSPGSRPETQYF. In nucleotides, the CDR3 is TGTGCCAGCAGCCCCGGTTCCCGGCCGGAGACCCAGTACTTC. Based on the CDR3 plus reference TRBV7-6 and TRBJ2-5, the full variable domain is GAGVSQSPRYKVTKRGQDVALRCDPISGHVSLYWYRQALGQGPEFLTYFNYEAQQDKSGLPNDRFSAERPEGSISTLTIQRTEQRDSAMYRCASSPGSRPETQYFGPGTRLLVL.

The sample holds a few counts of this clonotype. V usage is TRBV20-1 and J usage is TRBJ2-1, with 8 bases that match TRBD2. Trimming at V came to 3 bases and at J to 4 bases, leaving 17 bases not matched to a gene. The CDR3 totals 18 residues. Germline assignment: CDR1 DFQATT and CDR2 SNEGSKA (reference sequence). Written as DNA, the CDR3 is TGCAGTGCTAGTCTCGGGACTAGATTTGGGGCTGGGTACAATGAGCAGTTCTTC. This encodes CSASLGTRFGAGYNEQFF.

As to this clonotype: This likely stems from a read error, as it lies one base from a far larger clone. The J gene is TRBJ2-5, the V gene TRBV12-3 or TRBV12-4, with TRBD1 identical over 8 bases. The CDR3 length is 16 residues. V trimming: 6 bases; J trimming: 0 bases; junction bases outside the gene matches: 9. CDR3 loop: CASSSVDRDHQETQYF. CDR3 nucleotide sequence: TGTGCCAGCAGCTCAGTGGACAGGGACCACCAAGAGACCCAGTACTTC.

CDR3 nucleotides: TGCGCCAGCAGCCAAGATGGGGGGTCGGGGCAGCCCCAGCATTTT. As protein: CASSQDGGSGQPQHF. The genes are TRBV4-1 and TRBJ1-5; tentative D call: TRBD1 (5 bases). The CDR3 contains 15 residues. The V and J ends lost 0 bases and 7 bases respectively, with 13 bases between them. Germline CDR1 MGHRA, CDR2 YSYEKL.

The chain employs TRBV9 and TRBJ2-1, with D unresolved. The CDR3 spans 17 residues. V shed 4 bases and J shed 0 bases, with 17 bases lying between them. Germline V gene sequence: CDR1 SGDLS, CDR2 YYNGEE. CDR3 sequence reads: CASSPGVDLSSYNEQFF. The CDR3 DNA reads as TGTGCCAGCAGCCCAGGCGTGGATCTCAGCTCCTACAATGAGCAGTTCTTC.

This clonotype has ten or more counts. V and J are TRBV12-3 or TRBV12-4 and TRBJ2-1; a weak D match, TRBD2 (6 bases). The V end was cut by 4 bases, the J end by 2 bases, with 12 bases between. The CDR3 loop spans 15 amino acids. The chain's CDR3 is CASSSAGLTYNEQFF. The CDR3, as DNA: TGTGCCAGCAGTTCAGCGGGCCTGACCTACAATGAGCAGTTCTTC.

In this sample, this clonotype turned up many times. The genes are TRBV7-3 and TRBJ2-1; TRBD1 agrees at 10 bases. This CDR3 contains 13 residues. Germline values: CDR1 SGHTA, CDR2 FQGTGA. Trimming removed 6 bases from V and 9 bases from J; junction bases left unmatched: 5. CDR3 residues: CASRGQGKGEQFF. CDR3 sequence (DNA): TGTGCCAGCAGGGGACAGGGGAAGGGTGAGCAGTTCTTC.

In the case of this clonotype: A much larger clonotype is one base distant, so this may be a read error. This chain's CDR3 is CSVEDPASGSFQTQYF. CDR3 DNA: TGCAGCGTTGAAGATCCGGCTAGCGGGAGTTTTCAGACCCAGTACTTC. The V and J genes are TRBV29-1 and TRBJ2-5, with 10 bases fitting TRBD2. The CDR3 is made up of 16 amino acids. Unmatched junction bases numbered 10, after V lost 0 bases and J lost 6 bases. Germline CDR1 SQVTM, CDR2 ANQGSEA. The whole variable domain, remainder taken from reference TRBV29-1 and TRBJ2-5, is SAVISQKPSRDICQRGTSLTIQCQVDSQVTMMFWYRQQPGQSLTLIATANQGSEATYESGFVIDKFPISRPNLTFSTLTVSNMSPEDSSIYLCSVEDPASGSFQTQYFGPGTRLLVL.

With respect to this clonotype: A far larger clone is one base from this, pointing to a likely read error. The chain carries TRBV29-1 and TRBJ2-5, with TRBD2 matching over 9 bases. The better agreement between TRBJ2-1 and the DNA end casts doubt on the J call. The CDR3 sequence is 18 residues long. Germline lookup yields CDR1 SQVTM and CDR2 ANQGSEA. CDR3 residues: CSVEDTLLASGINNEQFF. For the CDR3, the DNA is TGCAGCGTTGAAGATACCCTTTTAGCTAGCGGGATAAACAATGAGCAGTTCTTC.

This clonotype has a count of ten or more. This chain connects TRBV28 to TRBJ2-2; weak D call: TRBD1 (6 bases). The length of the CDR3 is 17 residues. The V end lost 5 bases, the J end lost 1 base, and 17 bases lay between the germline ends. Germline V lookup: CDR1 MDHEN, CDR2 SYDVKM. The CDR3 is CASSPTGKGRNTGELFF. The DNA of the CDR3 is TGTGCCAGCAGTCCTACAGGGAAGGGCCGGAACACCGGGGAGCTGTTTTTT.

This clonotype has a count of ten or more. The genes are TRBV6-1 and TRBJ1-6; 8 bases map to TRBD1. The germline CDR1 and CDR2 sequences are MNHNS and SASEGT. The V segment lost 2 bases and the J segment 10 bases; nucleotides outside the gene matches: 10. CDR3 length: 16 amino acids. CDR3 in DNA: TGTGCCAGCAGTGAACAGGGGACAGGTTCTCGATCACCCCTCCACTTT. Protein product: CASSEQGTGSRSPLHF.

This chain uses TRBV12-3 or TRBV12-4 with TRBJ2-3; D is unresolved. The CDR3 covers 13 residues. Trimming shortened V by 5 bases and J by 6 bases, and 12 bases separated the two germline ends. In DNA form, the CDR3 reads TGTGCCAGCAGTAAACCCGTGGCGGATACGCAGTATTTT. Protein product: CASSKPVADTQYF.

The chain recombines TRBV7-9 with TRBJ1-1; D is unresolved. Germline-derived CDR1 and CDR2 are SEHNR and FQNEAQ (reference sequence). The V and J ends lost 1 base and 6 bases respectively, with 12 bases between them. The CDR3 spans 14 residues. CDR3 DNA sequence: TGTGCCAGCAGCTTAGTTGTGGGGATCTCTGAAGCTTTCTTT. This codes for CASSLVVGISEAFF.

This clonotype was recorded at least ten times. The chain carries TRBV29-1 and TRBJ2-1; 9 bases fit TRBD2. Unmatched junction bases numbered 6, after V lost 7 bases and J lost 5 bases. CDR3 length equals 13 residues. CDR1 SQVTM and CDR2 ANQGSEA come from the germline V gene. CDR3 DNA: TGCAGCGCCCCCCGACTAGCGGACAATGAGCAGTTCTTC. Protein: CSAPRLADNEQFF.

The chain links TRBV28 to TRBJ1-4, with D possibly matching TRBD1 (6 bases). The CDR3 covers 16 residues. Per the germline V gene, CDR1 is MDHEN and CDR2 is SYDVKM. The V and J ends lost 5 bases and 0 bases respectively, with 13 bases between them. CDR3 coding DNA: TGTGCCAGCAGTCTGCAAGGGGGTGCAACTAATGAAAAACTGTTTTTT. Translating it yields CASSLQGGATNEKLFF.